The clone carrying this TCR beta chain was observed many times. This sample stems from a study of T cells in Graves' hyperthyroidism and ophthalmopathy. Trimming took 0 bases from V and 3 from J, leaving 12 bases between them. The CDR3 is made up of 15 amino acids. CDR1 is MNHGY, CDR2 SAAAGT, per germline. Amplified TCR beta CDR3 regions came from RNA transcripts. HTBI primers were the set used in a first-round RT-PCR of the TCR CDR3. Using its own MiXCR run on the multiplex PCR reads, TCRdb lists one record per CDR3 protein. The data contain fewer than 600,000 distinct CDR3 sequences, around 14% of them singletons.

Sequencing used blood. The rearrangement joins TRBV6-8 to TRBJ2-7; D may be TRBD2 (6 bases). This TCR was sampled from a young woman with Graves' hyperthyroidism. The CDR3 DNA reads TGTGCCAGCAGTTACTCGATCACTAGCAGCTACGAGCAGTACTTC. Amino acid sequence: CASSYSITSSYEQYF.